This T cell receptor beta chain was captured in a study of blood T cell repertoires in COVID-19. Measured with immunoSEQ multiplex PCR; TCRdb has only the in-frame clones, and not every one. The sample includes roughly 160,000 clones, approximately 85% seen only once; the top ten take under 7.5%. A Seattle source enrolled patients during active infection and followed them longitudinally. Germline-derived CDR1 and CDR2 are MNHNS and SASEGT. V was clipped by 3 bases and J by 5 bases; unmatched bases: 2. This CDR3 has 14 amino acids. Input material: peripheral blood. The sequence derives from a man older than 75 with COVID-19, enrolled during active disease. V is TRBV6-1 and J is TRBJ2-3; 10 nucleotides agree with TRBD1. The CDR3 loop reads CASSEGTGVDTQYF. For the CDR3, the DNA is TGTGCCAGCAGTGAGGGGACAGGGGTAGATACGCAGTATTTT.